This TCR beta chain is drawn from a study of blood T cell repertoires in COVID-19. The method was immunoSEQ multiplex PCR; TCRdb's version includes in-frame clones alone and lacks a portion of them. The sample contains 200,000 to 250,000 clones, roughly 87% of which appear only once. J gave up 7 bases and V 3 bases, and 7 bases lay outside the gene matches. The germline V gene has CDR1 LGHDT and CDR2 YNNKEL (reference sequence). The CDR3 is 15 amino acids. This sequence was found in a woman aged 30 to 39 with acute COVID-19. The sequencing input was PBMCs or T cells enriched from blood (not recorded which). The V and J genes are TRBV3-1 (or the pseudogene TRBV3-2) and TRBJ1-5, with 9 bases that match TRBD1. The CDR3 DNA is TGTGCCAGCAGCCAGCAAACAGGGGGCGGGCAGCCCCAGCATTTT. Translation gives CASSQQTGGGQPQHF.